A single sample is the source of the 31 T cell receptor beta chains below, sequenced in a study of blood T cell repertoires in COVID-19. Here immunoSEQ multiplex PCR was the method, and the copy in TCRdb shows in-frame clones only, minus some. The sample contains about 76,000 clones, about nine tenths of which appear only once. The specimen was peripheral blood. The receptors originated from a man between 50 and 59 years old with acute or convalescent COVID-19.

The chain is built from TRBV9 and TRBJ1-2; 8 positions match TRBD1. With V trimmed by 0 bases and J by 8 bases, 6 bases remained unmatched. CDR1 is SGDLS and CDR2 is YYNGEE in the germline V gene. The CDR3 totals 14 residues. The CDR3: CASSVGLDREGYTF. CDR3 bases: TGTGCCAGCAGCGTAGGTCTGGACAGGGAAGGCTACACCTTC.

V usage is TRBV27 and J usage is TRBJ2-7; 8 positions match TRBD2. The CDR3 sequence is 17 residues long. Germline CDR1 reads MNHEY; CDR2 reads SMNVEV (reference sequence). V shed 5 bases and J 3 bases; nucleotides not matched to a gene: 15. CDR3 in amino acids: CASSVLASGGPVYEQYF. CDR3 nucleotide sequence: TGTGCCAGCAGTGTTCTAGCTTCGGGAGGGCCTGTCTACGAGCAGTACTTC.

The gene calls are TRBV18 and TRBJ2-7; 9 bases line up with TRBD2. There are 15 residues in the CDR3. The germline gives CDR1 KGHSH, CDR2 LQKENI. V lost 3 bases, J lost 7 bases, and 10 bases stayed unmatched. CDR3 DNA: TGTGCCAGCTCACCGGCTAGCGGGACCCGGGGGGAGCAGTACTTC. Translating gives CASSPASGTRGEQYF.

The genes are TRBV9 and TRBJ1-4, with TRBD1 identical over 10 bases. After removal of 3 bases from V and 4 bases from J, the junction contained 6 bases not matched to a gene. The CDR3 contains 16 residues. Germline CDR1 is SGDLS and CDR2 is YYNGEE. The CDR3 sequence is CASSGKGTGDNEKLFF. CDR3 DNA sequence: TGTGCCAGCAGCGGAAAAGGGACAGGGGATAATGAAAAACTGTTTTTT.

This rearrangement joins TRBV3-1 (or the pseudogene TRBV3-2) to TRBJ2-1; 7 nucleotides match TRBD2. The ends lost 1 base at V and 6 bases at J; junction bases unmatched: 6. This CDR3 is 15 amino acids long. Germline CDR1 reads LGHDT; CDR2 reads YNNKEL (reference sequence). The CDR3 sequence is CASSQVLAEPNEQFF. CDR3 nucleotides: TGTGCCAGCAGCCAAGTCCTAGCGGAGCCCAATGAGCAGTTCTTC.

The rearrangement uses TRBV19 and TRBJ2-7; D call uncertain. The CDR3 runs to 13 residues. Trimming left V 3 bases short and J 3 bases short, with 9 bases between. In germline, CDR1 is LNHDA, CDR2 SQIVND (reference sequence). The CDR3 here is CASSMAANYEQYV. The CDR3 coding sequence is TGTGCCAGTAGTATGGCGGCCAACTACGAGCAGTACGTC.

The chain recombines TRBV10-3 with TRBJ2-4, with 9 bases that match TRBD2. Germline V gives CDR1 ENHRY, CDR2 SYGVKD. The CDR3 contains 16 residues. The V gene end was trimmed by 3 bases and the J gene end by 3 bases; junction bases not matched to a gene: 6. CDR3 protein: CAISDWEAGGKNIQYF. CDR3 bases: TGTGCCATCAGTGATTGGGAAGCGGGGGGCAAAAACATTCAGTACTTC.

Only one count was recorded for this clone. CDR3 loop: CASSQEFDYLGTATNEKLFF. The CDR3 DNA is TGCGCCAGCAGCCAAGAATTCGATTATCTAGGGACTGCAACTAATGAAAAACTGTTTTTT. The chain employs TRBV4-3 and TRBJ1-4, with D perhaps matching TRBD1 (5 bases). The CDR3 length is 20 residues. Trimming shortened V by 0 bases and J by 0 bases, and 20 bases separated the two germline ends. Germline CDR1 is LGHNA and CDR2 is YSLEER.

The chain uses TRBV10-3 and TRBJ1-2; D possibly corresponds to TRBD1 (6 bases). Trimming left V 1 base short and J 5 bases short, with 14 bases between. Per the germline V gene, CDR1 is ENHRY and CDR2 is SYGVKD. The CDR3 is made up of 15 amino acids. Written as DNA, the CDR3 is TGTGCCATCAGTGAGTTGCGGGGGGCGGGATATGGCTACACCTTC. Its protein is CAISELRGAGYGYTF.

The chain combines TRBV3-1 (or the pseudogene TRBV3-2) with TRBJ1-3; maybe TRBD1 (5 bases). The CDR3 spans 15 residues. Trimming removed 3 bases from V and 1 base from J, with 10 bases in between. The germline V gene has CDR1 LGHDT and CDR2 YNNKEL (reference sequence). CDR3 sequence (DNA): TGTGCCAGCAGCCAGGCGGGGACTTCTGGAAACACCATATATTTT. Its protein product is CASSQAGTSGNTIYF.

The gene calls are TRBV18 and TRBJ2-7; 7 bases are a match to TRBD2. The CDR3 length is 14 residues. CDR1 and CDR2 (germline): KGHSH, LQKENI. Losses at the gene ends were 3 bases for V and 3 bases for J; bases not matched to a gene: 5. The chain's CDR3 is CASSPGLVNYEQYF. The CDR3 DNA is TGTGCCAGCTCACCCGGACTAGTTAACTACGAGCAGTACTTC. Full variable domain (rest looked up from reference TRBV18 and TRBJ2-7): NAGVMQNPRHLVRRRGQEARLRCSPMKGHSHVYWYRQLPEEGLKFMVYLQKENIIDESGMPKERFSAEFPKEGPSILRIQQVVRGDSAAYFCASSPGLVNYEQYFGPGTRLTVT.

The table lists this clone with a few counts. The chain couples TRBV4-2 to TRBJ1-6; no definite D call. The CDR3 spans 16 residues. In germline, CDR1 is LGHNA, CDR2 YNFKEQ. V lost 0 bases and J lost 7, with 13 bases in between. CDR3 bases: TGTGCCAGCAGCCAAGAAATCGGGGTGAAGAATTCACCCCTCCACTTT. This translates into CASSQEIGVKNSPLHF.

J is TRBJ1-2 and V is TRBV12-3 or TRBV12-4; D unclear. The V gene lost 6 bases and the J gene lost 5 bases, with 13 bases spanning the gap. The CDR3 is made up of 13 amino acids. CDR3 loop: CASSPGRTYGYTF. The CDR3 DNA reads TGTGCCAGCAGCCCCGGACGGACTTATGGCTACACCTTC.

This clone came up a few times. CDR3 amino acids: CATRDSSYEQYF. CDR3 in DNA: TGTGCCACCCGGGACAGCTCCTACGAGCAGTACTTC. The chain recombines TRBV7-9 with TRBJ2-7; 7 positions match TRBD1. There are 12 residues in the CDR3. Per germline, CDR1 SEHNR and CDR2 FQNEAQ (reference sequence). V shed 10 bases, J shed 0 bases, and the junction held 3 bases outside the gene matches.

V is TRBV30 and J is TRBJ1-4, with TRBD1 as a possible D gene (6 bases). V was cut by 0 bases and J by 6 bases, with 17 bases left in between. There are 16 residues in the CDR3. Germline CDR1 and CDR2: GTSNPN and SVGIG (reference sequence). The CDR3, as DNA: TGTGCCTGGAGTGTACCGGGGGGCCCGATGGATGAAAAACTGTTTTTT. Its protein product is CAWSVPGGPMDEKLFF.

The chain couples TRBV2 to TRBJ1-2; no clear D. CDR3 length: 15 amino acids. Germline CDR1 is SNHLY and CDR2 is FYNNEI. V gave up 8 bases and J gave up 0 bases, with 16 bases separating them. The CDR3 loop is CASPTTMVSNYGYTF. CDR3 in DNA: TGTGCCAGCCCAACTACGATGGTTTCTAACTATGGCTACACCTTC. The full variable domain, completed using reference TRBV2 and TRBJ1-2, is EPEVTQTPSHQVTQMGQEVILRCVPISNHLYFYWYRQILGQKVEFLVSFYNNEISEKSEIFDDQFSVERPDGSNFTLKIRSTKLEDSAMYFCASPTTMVSNYGYTFGSGTRLTVV.

The rearrangement joins TRBV2 to TRBJ2-2; 7 bases match TRBD2. CDR1 SNHLY and CDR2 FYNNEI come from the germline V gene. V shed 5 bases, J shed 5 bases, and the junction held 5 bases outside the gene matches. CDR3 length equals 14 residues. DNA for the CDR3: TGTGCCAGCAGTAGCGGGGCGGGGACCGGGGAGCTGTTTTTT. Protein sequence: CASSSGAGTGELFF.

The chain joins TRBV10-2 to TRBJ1-1; 7 bases are shared with TRBD1. The CDR3 covers 15 residues. Losses at the gene ends were 2 bases for V and 1 base for J; bases not matched to a gene: 4. In germline, CDR1 is WSHSY, CDR2 SAAADI. The CDR3 loop reads CASSETDRRNTEAFF. DNA of the CDR3: TGCGCCAGCAGTGAGACGGACAGGAGGAACACTGAAGCTTTCTTT.

CDR3 protein: CASSVGDANTGELFF. The DNA for the CDR3 is TGTGCCAGCAGCGTCGGGGATGCGAACACCGGGGAGCTGTTTTTT. J is TRBJ2-2 and V is TRBV9; D is possibly TRBD2 (5 bases). Germline lookup yields CDR1 SGDLS and CDR2 YYNGEE. The CDR3 is 15 amino acids. V was cut by 2 bases and J by 0 bases, with 8 bases left in between.

The genes are TRBV9 and TRBJ1-3; 9 bases are shared with TRBD1. This CDR3 is built from 15 residues. CDR1 and CDR2 (germline): SGDLS, YYNGEE. V gave up 4 bases and J gave up 4 bases; unmatched junction bases: 6. The CDR3 protein is CASSTPGQGGNTIYF. For the CDR3, the DNA is TGTGCCAGCAGCACACCGGGACAGGGAGGAAACACCATATATTTT.

The chain combines TRBV24-1 with TRBJ2-3, with 9 bases lining up with TRBD2. This CDR3 region has 19 residues. Trimming took 2 bases from V and 3 from J; bases not matched to a gene: 14. Germline values: CDR1 KGHDR, CDR2 SFDVKD. The CDR3 DNA reads as TGTGCCACCAGTGATTCAGCTCTTGCGGGAGGGCCGAGGACAGATACGCAGTATTTT. Protein: CATSDSALAGGPRTDTQYF.

The rearrangement links TRBV9 to TRBJ1-2; D may be TRBD1 (6 bases). This CDR3 spans 17 amino acids. Per the germline V gene, CDR1 is SGDLS and CDR2 is YYNGEE. V lost 0 bases and J lost 6, with 21 bases in between. The CDR3 sequence: CASSVGGPSSNRDGYTF. CDR3 DNA: TGTGCCAGCAGCGTAGGGGGGCCTAGTAGTAACCGGGATGGCTACACCTTC.

The chain is built from TRBV5-1 and TRBJ1-6; TRBD1 agrees at 12 bases. This CDR3 region has 17 residues. V gave up 0 bases and J gave up 8 bases; unmatched junction bases: 6. Germline V gene lookup returns CDR1 SGHRS and CDR2 YFSETQ. CDR3 loop: CASSLAGTGGEDSPLHF. The DNA of the CDR3 is TGCGCCAGCAGCTTGGCCGGGACAGGGGGCGAGGATTCACCCCTCCACTTT.

The chain uses TRBV27 and TRBJ2-3; D might be TRBD1 (6 bases). Germline V CDR1 and CDR2: MNHEY, SMNVEV (reference sequence). V was shortened by 3 bases and J by 0 bases, with 7 bases between the two germline ends. This CDR3 spans 14 amino acids. The CDR3 DNA reads TGTGCCAGCAGTTTCACAGGGAGCACAGATACGCAGTATTTT. This translates into CASSFTGSTDTQYF.

V gene TRBV5-4 combines with J gene TRBJ1-2, with 9 nucleotides matching TRBD1. V shed 3 bases and J 4 bases; nucleotides not matched to a gene: 4. Germline-derived CDR1 and CDR2 are SGHNT and YYREEE (reference sequence). The CDR3 runs to 14 residues. The DNA of the CDR3 is TGTGCCAGCAGCTCCGGACAGGGGCTCTATGGCTACACCTTC. This sequence encodes CASSSGQGLYGYTF.

The chain joins TRBV7-8 to TRBJ2-7, with 8 nucleotides matching TRBD2. J lost 4 bases, V lost 1 base, and 6 bases had no gene match. Germline CDR1 SGHVS, CDR2 FQNEAQ. This CDR3 contains 15 residues. The CDR3 spells CASSLGRAGGYEQYV. CDR3 nucleotide sequence: TGTGCCAGCAGCTTAGGGCGTGCGGGGGGTTACGAGCAGTACGTC.

The genes are TRBV10-3 and TRBJ2-2, with TRBD1 identical over 7 bases. With 9 bases clipped from V and 4 bases from J, the junction kept 5 bases outside the gene matches. CDR3 length: 13 amino acids. Germline CDR1 and CDR2: ENHRY and SYGVKD. The CDR3 coding sequence is TGTGCCATACGGACAGGCGCCACCGGGGAGCTGTTTTTT. Translated, it gives CAIRTGATGELFF.

Here the CDR3 DNA reads TGCGCCAGCAGCTTGGCCTCAGGGGGACCCCAAGAGACCCAGTACTTC. This gives the protein CASSLASGGPQETQYF. V is TRBV5-1 and J is TRBJ2-5; 7 bases align to TRBD1. Germline V gene data show CDR1 as SGHRS and CDR2 as YFSETQ. V was clipped by 0 bases and J by 1 base; unmatched bases: 6. This CDR3 contains 16 residues.

J is TRBJ1-4 and V is TRBV11-2; D is ambiguous. Trimming pared 5 bases from V and 9 bases from J, leaving 19 bases between. Germline lookup yields CDR1 SGHAT and CDR2 FQNNGV. The CDR3 runs 15 residues. DNA of the CDR3: TGTGCCAGCAGCCAGAGGGAGTTACCCGCGAAAAAACTGTTTTTT. It codes for CASSQRELPAKKLFF. The whole variable domain, filled in from reference TRBV11-2 and TRBJ1-4, reads EAGVAQSPRYKIIEKRQSVAFWCNPISGHATLYWYQQILGQGPKLLIQFQNNGVVDDSQLPKDRFSAERLKGVDSTLKIQPAKLEDSAVYLCASSQRELPAKKLFFGSGTQLSVL.

The chain combines TRBV19 with TRBJ1-1, with TRBD1 identical over 9 bases. With V trimmed by 2 bases and J by 6 bases, 7 bases remained unmatched. The CDR3 sequence is 15 residues long. Looked up from germline, CDR1 is LNHDA and CDR2 is SQIVND (reference sequence). The DNA for the CDR3 is TGTGCCAGTAGTATAAGTAGGGACAGGGTTTCTGAAGCTTTCTTT. This encodes CASSISRDRVSEAFF.

J is TRBJ1-2 and V is TRBV11-1, with D possibly TRBD1 on 5 matching bases. This CDR3 has 15 amino acids. The germline V and J ends were trimmed by 3 bases and 8 bases, with 19 bases remaining between them. CDR1 SGHAT and CDR2 FQDESV come from the germline V gene (reference sequence). The CDR3 spells CASSFRGSRAEGYTF. CDR3 nucleotide sequence: TGTGCCAGCAGCTTTCGGGGGTCCCGGGCGGAAGGCTACACCTTC. Based on the CDR3 plus reference TRBV11-1 and TRBJ1-2, the full variable domain is EAEVAQSPRYKITEKSQAVAFWCDPISGHATLYWYRQILGQGPELLVQFQDESVVDDSQLPKDRFSAERLKGVDSTLKIQPAELGDSAMYLCASSFRGSRAEGYTFGSGTRLTVV.